This entry concerns a single TCR beta chain. The CDR3 extends over 14 amino acids. Germline V gene lookup returns CDR1 SNHLY and CDR2 FYNNEI. The ends were cut back, 3 bases at V and 0 bases at J, with 9 bases in the middle. The entry originates in a study of control samples from healthy donors and cancer patients. TCRdb's table, derived via immunoSEQ multiplex PCR, lists solely in-frame clones and lacks some. The sample consists of around 150,000 clones, approximately 94% of them appearing once. Sequencing used PBMCs. V usage is TRBV2 and J usage is TRBJ2-7, with a possible D match to TRBD1 (5 bases). The clonotype comes from a man aged 55-75 years with colorectal cancer. CDR3 DNA: TGTGCCAGCAGTGAGAACAGGAGCTCCTACGAGCAGTACTTC. Translated: CASSENRSSYEQYF. Drawing the rest from reference TRBV2 and TRBJ2-7, the complete variable domain is EPEVTQTPSHQVTQMGQEVILRCVPISNHLYFYWYRQILGQKVEFLVSFYNNEISEKSEIFDDQFSVERPDGSNFTLKIRSTKLEDSAMYFCASSENRSSYEQYFGPGTRLTVT.